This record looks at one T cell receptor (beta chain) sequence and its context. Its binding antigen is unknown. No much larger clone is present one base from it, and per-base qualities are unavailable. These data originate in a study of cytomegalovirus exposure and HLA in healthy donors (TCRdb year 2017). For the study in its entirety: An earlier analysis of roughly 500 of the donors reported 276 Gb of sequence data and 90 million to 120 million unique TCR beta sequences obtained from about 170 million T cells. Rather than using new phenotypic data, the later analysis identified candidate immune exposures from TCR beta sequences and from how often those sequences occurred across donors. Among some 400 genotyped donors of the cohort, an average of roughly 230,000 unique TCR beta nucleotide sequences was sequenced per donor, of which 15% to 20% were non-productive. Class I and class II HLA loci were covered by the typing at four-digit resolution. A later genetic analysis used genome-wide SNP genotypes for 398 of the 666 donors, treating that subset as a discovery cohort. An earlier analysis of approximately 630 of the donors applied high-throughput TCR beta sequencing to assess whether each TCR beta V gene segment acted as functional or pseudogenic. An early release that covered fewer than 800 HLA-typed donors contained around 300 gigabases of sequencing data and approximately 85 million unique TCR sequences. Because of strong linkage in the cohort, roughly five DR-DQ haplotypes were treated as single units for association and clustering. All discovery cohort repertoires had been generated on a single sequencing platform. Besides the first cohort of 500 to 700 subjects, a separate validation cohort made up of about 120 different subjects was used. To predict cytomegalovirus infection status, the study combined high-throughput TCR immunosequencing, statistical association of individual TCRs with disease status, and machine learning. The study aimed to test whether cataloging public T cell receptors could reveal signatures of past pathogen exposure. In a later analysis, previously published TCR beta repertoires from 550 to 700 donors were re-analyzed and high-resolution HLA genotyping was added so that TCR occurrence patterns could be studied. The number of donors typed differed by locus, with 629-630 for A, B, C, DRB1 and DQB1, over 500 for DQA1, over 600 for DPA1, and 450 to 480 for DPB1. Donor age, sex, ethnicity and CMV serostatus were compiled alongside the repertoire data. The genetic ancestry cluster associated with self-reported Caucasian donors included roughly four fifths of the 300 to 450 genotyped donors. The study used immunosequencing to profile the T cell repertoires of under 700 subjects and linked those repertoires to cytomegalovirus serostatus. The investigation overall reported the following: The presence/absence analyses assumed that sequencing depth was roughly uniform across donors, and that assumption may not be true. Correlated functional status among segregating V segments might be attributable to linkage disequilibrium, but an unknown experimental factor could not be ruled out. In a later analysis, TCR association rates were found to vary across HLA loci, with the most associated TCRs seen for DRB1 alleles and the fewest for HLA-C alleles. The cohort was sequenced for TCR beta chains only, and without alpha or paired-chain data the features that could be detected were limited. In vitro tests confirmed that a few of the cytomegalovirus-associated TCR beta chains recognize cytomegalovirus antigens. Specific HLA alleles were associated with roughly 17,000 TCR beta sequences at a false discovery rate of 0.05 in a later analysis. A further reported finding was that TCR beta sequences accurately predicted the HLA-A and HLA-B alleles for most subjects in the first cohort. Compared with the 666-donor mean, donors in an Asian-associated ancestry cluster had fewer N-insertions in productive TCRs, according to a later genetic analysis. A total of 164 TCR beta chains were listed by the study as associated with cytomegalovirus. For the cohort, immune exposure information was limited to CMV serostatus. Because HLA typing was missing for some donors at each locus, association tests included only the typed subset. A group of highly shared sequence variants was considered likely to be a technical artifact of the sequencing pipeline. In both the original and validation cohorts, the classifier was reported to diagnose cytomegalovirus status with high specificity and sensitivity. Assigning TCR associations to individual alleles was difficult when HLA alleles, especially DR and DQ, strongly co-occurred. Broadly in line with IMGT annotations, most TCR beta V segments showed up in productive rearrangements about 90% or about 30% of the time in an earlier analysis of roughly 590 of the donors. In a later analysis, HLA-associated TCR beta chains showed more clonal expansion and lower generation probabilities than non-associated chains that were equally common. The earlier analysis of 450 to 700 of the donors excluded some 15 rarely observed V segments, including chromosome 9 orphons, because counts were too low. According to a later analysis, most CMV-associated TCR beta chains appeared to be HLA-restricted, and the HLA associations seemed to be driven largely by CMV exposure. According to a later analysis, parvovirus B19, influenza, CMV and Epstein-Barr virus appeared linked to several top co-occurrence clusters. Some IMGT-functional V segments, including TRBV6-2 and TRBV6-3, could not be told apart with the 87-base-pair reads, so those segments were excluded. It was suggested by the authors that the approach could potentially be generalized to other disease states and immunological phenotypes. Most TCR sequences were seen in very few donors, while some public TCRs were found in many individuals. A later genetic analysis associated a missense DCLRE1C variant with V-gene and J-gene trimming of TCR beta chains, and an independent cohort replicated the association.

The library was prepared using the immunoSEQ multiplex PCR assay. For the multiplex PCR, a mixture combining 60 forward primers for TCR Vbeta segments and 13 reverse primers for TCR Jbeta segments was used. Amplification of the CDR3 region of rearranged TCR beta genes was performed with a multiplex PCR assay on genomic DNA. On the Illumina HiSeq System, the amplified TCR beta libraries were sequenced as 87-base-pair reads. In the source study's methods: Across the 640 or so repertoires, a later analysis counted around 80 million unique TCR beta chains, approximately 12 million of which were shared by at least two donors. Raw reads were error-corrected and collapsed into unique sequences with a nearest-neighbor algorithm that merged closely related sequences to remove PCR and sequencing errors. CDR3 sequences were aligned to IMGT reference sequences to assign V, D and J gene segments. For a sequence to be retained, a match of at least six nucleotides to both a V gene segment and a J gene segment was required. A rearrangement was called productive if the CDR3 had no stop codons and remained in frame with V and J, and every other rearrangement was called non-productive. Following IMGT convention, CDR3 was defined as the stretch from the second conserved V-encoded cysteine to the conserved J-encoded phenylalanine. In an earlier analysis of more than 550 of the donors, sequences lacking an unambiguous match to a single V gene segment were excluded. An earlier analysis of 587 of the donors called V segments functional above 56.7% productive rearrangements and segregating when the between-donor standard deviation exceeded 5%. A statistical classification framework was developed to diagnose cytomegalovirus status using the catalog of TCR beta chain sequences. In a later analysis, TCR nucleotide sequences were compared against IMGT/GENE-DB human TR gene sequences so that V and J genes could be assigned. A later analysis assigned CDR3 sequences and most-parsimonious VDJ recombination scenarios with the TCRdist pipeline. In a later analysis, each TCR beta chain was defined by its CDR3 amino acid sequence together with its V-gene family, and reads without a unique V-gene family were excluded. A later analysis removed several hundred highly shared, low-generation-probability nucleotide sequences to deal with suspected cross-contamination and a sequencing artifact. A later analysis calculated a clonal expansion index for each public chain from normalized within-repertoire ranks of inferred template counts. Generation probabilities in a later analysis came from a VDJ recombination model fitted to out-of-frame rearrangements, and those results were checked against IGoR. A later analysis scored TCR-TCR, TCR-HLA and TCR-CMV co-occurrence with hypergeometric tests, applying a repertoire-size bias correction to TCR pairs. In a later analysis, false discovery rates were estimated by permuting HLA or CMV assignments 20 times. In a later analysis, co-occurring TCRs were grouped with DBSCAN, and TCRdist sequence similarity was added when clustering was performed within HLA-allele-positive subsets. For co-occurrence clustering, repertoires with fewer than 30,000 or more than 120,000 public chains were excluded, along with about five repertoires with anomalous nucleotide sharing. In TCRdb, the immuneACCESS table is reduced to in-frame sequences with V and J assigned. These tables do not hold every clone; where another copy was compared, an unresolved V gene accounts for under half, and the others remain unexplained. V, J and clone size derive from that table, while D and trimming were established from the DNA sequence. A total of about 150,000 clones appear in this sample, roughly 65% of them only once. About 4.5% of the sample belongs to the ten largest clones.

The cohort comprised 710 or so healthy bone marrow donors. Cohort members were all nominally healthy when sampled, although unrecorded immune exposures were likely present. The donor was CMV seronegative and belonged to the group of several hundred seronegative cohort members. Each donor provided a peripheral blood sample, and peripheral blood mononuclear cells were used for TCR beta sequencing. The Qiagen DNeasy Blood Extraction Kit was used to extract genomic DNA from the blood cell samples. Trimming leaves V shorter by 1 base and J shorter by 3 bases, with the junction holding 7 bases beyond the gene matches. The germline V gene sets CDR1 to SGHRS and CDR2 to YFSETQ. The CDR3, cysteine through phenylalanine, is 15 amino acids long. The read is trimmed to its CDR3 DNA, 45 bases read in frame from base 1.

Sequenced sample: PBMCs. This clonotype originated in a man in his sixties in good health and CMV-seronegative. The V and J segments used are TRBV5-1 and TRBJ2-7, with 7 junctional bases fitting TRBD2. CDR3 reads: CASSLLGTMNYEQYF. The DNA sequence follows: TGCGCCAGCAGCTTGCTTGGGACTATGAACTACGAGCAGTACTTC.